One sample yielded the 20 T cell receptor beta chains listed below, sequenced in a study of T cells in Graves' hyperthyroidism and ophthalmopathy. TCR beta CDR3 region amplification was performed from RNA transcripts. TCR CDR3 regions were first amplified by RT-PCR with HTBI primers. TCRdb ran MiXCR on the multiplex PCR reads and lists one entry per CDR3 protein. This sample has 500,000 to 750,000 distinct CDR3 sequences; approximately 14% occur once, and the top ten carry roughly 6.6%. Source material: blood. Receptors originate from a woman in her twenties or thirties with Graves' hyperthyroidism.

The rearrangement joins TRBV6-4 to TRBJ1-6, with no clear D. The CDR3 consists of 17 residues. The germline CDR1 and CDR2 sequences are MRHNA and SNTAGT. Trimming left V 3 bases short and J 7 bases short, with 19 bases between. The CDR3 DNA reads TGTGCCAGCAGTGAACGAAAGGAACCGGGCCAAAATTCACCCCTCCACTTT. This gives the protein CASSERKEPGQNSPLHF.

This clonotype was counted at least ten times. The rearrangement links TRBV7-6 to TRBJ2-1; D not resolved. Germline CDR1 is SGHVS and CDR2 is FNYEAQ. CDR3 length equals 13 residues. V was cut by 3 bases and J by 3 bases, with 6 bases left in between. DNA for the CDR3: TGTGCCAGCAGCTTTGGACGCTACAATGAGCAGTTCTTC. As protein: CASSFGRYNEQFF.

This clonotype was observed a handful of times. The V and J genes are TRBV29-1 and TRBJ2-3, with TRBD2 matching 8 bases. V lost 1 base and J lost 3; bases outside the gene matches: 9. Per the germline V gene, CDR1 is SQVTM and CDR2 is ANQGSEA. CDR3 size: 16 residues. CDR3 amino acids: CSVEGSSGRRTDTQYF. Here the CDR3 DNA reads TGCAGCGTTGAAGGGAGCAGCGGGAGAAGGACAGATACGCAGTATTTT.

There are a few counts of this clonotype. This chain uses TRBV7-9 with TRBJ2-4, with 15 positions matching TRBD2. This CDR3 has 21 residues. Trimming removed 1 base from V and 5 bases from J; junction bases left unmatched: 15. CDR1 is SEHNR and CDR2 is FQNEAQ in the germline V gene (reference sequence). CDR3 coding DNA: TGTGCCAGCAGCTTAGGCCCCGGACTAGCGGGAGGGCGAGGGTACGAAAACATTCAGTACTTC. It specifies CASSLGPGLAGGRGYENIQYF.

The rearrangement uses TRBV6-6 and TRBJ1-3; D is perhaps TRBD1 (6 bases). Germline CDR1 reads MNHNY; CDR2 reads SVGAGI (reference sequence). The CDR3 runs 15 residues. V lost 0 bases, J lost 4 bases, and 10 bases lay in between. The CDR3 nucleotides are TGTGCCAGCAGTTACTCTGATGGGGGCGGAAACACCATATATTTT. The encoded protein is CASSYSDGGGNTIYF.

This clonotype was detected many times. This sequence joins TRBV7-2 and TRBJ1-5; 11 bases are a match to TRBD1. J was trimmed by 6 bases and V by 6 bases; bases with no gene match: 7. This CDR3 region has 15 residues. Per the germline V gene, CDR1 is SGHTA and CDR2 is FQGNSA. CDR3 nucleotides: TGTGCCAGCAGGCGGACAGGGGGCTTGATTCAGCCCCAGCATTTT. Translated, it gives CASRRTGGLIQPQHF.

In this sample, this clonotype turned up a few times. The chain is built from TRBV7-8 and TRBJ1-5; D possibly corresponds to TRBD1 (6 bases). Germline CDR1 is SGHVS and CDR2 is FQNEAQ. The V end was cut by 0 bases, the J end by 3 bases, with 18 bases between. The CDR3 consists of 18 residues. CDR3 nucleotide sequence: TGTGCCAGCAGCTTAGCCTCGGGGGGGAGGGGGTCCAATCAGCCCCAGCATTTT. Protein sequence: CASSLASGGRGSNQPQHF.

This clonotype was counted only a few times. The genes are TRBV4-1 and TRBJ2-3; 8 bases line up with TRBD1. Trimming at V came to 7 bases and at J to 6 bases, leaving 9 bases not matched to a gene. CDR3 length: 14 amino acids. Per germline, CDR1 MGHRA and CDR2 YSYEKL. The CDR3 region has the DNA TGCGCCAGCACCCAGGCAGGGGGCTATGATACGCAGTATTTT. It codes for CASTQAGGYDTQYF.

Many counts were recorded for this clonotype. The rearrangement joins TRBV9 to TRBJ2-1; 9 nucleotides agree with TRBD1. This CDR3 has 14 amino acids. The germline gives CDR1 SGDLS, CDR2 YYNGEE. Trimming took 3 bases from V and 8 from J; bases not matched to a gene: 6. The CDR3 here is CASSAWDREDEQFF. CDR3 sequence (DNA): TGTGCCAGCAGCGCTTGGGACAGGGAGGATGAGCAGTTCTTC.

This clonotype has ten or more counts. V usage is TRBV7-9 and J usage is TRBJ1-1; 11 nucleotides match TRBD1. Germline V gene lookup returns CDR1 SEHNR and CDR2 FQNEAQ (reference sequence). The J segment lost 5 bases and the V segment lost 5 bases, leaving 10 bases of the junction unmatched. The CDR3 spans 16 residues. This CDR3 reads CASSLRTGGVRTEAFF. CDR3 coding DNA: TGTGCCAGCAGCCTCAGGACAGGGGGCGTGAGGACTGAAGCTTTCTTT.

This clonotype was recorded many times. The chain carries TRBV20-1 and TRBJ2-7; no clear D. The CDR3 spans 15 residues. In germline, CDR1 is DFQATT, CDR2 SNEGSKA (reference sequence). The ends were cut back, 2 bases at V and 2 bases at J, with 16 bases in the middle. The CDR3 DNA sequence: TGCAGTGCTAGATCCCCTCTAGAGTCCCCCTACGAGCAGTACTTC. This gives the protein CSARSPLESPYEQYF.

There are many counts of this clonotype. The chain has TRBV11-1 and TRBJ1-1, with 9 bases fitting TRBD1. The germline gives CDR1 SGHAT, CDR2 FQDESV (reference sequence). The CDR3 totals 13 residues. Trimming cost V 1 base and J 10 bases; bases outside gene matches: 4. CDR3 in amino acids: CASSLDWTGAAFF. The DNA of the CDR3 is TGTGCCAGCAGCTTAGACTGGACAGGGGCAGCTTTCTTT.

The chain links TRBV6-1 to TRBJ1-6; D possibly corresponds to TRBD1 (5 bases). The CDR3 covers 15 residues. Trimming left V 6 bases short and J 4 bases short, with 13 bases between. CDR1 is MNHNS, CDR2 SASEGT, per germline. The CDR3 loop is CASRRLQGYNSPLHF. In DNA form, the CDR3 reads TGTGCCAGCAGACGACTTCAGGGTTATAATTCACCCCTCCACTTT.

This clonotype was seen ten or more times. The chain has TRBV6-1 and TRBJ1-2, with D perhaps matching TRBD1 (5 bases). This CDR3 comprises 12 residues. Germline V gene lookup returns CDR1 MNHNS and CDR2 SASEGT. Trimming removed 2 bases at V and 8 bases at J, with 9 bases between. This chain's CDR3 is CASSERGRGYTF. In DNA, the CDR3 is TGTGCCAGCAGTGAACGGGGGAGGGGCTACACCTTC.

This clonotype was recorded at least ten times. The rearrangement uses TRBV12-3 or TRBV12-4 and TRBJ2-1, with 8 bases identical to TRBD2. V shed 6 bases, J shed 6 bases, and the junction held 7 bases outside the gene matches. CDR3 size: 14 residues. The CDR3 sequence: CASSPGLVSNEQFF. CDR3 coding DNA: TGTGCCAGCAGCCCGGGACTAGTGTCCAATGAGCAGTTCTTC.

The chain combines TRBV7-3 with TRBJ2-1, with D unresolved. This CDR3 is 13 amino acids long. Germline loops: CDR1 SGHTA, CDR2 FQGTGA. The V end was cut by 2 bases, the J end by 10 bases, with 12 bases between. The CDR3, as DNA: TGTGCCAGCAGCTTAGATTTAGGGCGGGAGCAGTTCTTC. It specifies CASSLDLGREQFF.

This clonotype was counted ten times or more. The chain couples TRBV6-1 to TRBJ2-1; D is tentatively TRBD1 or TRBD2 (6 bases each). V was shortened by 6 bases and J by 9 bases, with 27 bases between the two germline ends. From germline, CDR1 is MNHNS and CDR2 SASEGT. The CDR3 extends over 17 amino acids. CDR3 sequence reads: CASSVRRGTTGPGEQFF. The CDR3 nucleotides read TGTGCCAGCAGCGTTCGGAGGGGGACCACCGGACCTGGTGAGCAGTTCTTC.

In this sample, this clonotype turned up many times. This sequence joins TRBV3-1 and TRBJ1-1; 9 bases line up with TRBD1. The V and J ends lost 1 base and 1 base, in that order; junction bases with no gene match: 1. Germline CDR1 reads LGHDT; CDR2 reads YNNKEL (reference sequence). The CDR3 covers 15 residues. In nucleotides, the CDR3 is TGTGCCAGCAGCCAAGGGACAGGGGAGAACACTGAAGCTTTCTTT. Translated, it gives CASSQGTGENTEAFF.

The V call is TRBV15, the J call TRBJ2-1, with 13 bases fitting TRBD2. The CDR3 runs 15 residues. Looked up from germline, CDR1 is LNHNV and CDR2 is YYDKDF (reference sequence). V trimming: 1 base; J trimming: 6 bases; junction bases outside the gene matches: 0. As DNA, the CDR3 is TGTGCCACCAGCAGAGGACTAGCGGGAGGCAATGAGCAGTTCTTC. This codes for CATSRGLAGGNEQFF.

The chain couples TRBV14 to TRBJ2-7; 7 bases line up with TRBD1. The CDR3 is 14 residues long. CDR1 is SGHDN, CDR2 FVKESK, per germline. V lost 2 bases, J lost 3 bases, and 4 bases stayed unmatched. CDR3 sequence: CASSQITGDYEQYF. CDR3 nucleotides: TGTGCCAGCAGCCAAATAACAGGGGACTACGAGCAGTACTTC.